This T cell receptor (beta chain) was obtained from a study of response to subunit inactivated influenza vaccine. The CDR3 extends over 14 amino acids. Trimming removed 8 bases from V and 2 bases from J; junction bases left unmatched: 8. Germline V gene lookup returns CDR1 DFQATT and CDR2 SNEGSKA (reference sequence). A single record per CDR3 protein comes from TCRdb applying MiXCR to the RT-PCR reads. The sample records hundreds of thousands of distinct CDR3 sequences, around 11% being singletons. At least ten counts were recorded for this clonotype. Separately, the same data were catalogued under a study of T cells expressing NK-cell markers. This second report adds: UMIs were included in TCR beta cDNA generated by 5'RACE template switching. The TCR beta repertoires originated in sorted CD3+CD56+NKG2C+, CD3+CD56+NKG2C- and CD3+CD56-NKG2C+ T cells. In a handful of donors, dominant NKG2C+ clonotypes were about 1.0-7.5% of CD8+ T cells.

The chain employs TRBV20-1 and TRBJ2-3, with TRBD1 identical over 9 bases. The sequence derives from a man aged 50-60 years who received an inactivated influenza vaccine. The sample in question was PBMCs from blood, obtained on the day of vaccination. The CDR3 reads CSTVWTGDTDTQYF. CDR3 DNA sequence: TGCAGTACTGTTTGGACAGGGGACACAGATACGCAGTATTTT.